The rows below give T cell receptor beta chains drawn from one sample of a study of blood T cell repertoires in COVID-19. Data came from immunoSEQ multiplex PCR; TCRdb stores just in-frame clones and leaves some out. The profile shows roughly 190,000 clones, 75% to 95% of them singletons. The sample taken for sequencing was peripheral blood. The receptor set was obtained from a man aged 45 to 65 with acute or convalescent COVID-19. Both conserved end residues are part of each CDR3. A D gene is named only where the DNA matches it firmly. Expanded clones are given a class, and other clones once, few, many or no size at all.

size: NA; J: TRBJ1-5; V: TRBV27; D: TRBD1; CDR3: CARSFLGGSQPQHF; DNA: TGTGCCCGCAGTTTTTTAGGGGGCTCTCAGCCCCAGCATTTT
size: NA; J: TRBJ2-1; V: TRBV27; D: NA; CDR3: CASSLDPRGNEQFF; DNA: TGTGCCAGCAGTTTAGATCCCCGGGGCAATGAGCAGTTCTTC
size: NA; J: TRBJ1-5; V: TRBV10-1; D: NA; CDR3: CASVGCQPQHF; DNA: TGCGCCAGCGTCGGTTGTCAGCCCCAGCATTTT
size: NA; J: TRBJ2-1; V: TRBV19; D: TRBD2; CDR3: CASRLLAGGYNEQFF; DNA: TGTGCCAGTAGGCTACTAGCGGGAGGGTACAATGAGCAGTTCTTC
size: NA; J: TRBJ1-5; V: TRBV18; D: NA; CDR3: CASSPDSLGNQPQHF; DNA: TGTGCCAGCTCACCCGACTCTTTGGGCAATCAGCCCCAGCATTTT
size: NA; J: TRBJ2-2; V: TRBV10-2; D: TRBD2; CDR3: CASSEKTKILTGTSGRAVTGELFF; DNA: TGCGCCAGCAGTGAAAAAACCAAAATATTAACCGGGACTAGCGGGAGGGCCGTCACCGGGGAGCTGTTTTTT
size: NA; J: TRBJ2-1; V: TRBV7-2; D: NA; CDR3: CASSLGSGVNLREQFF; DNA: TGTGCCAGCAGCTTAGGGTCGGGAGTTAACTTAAGGGAGCAGTTCTTC
size: NA; J: TRBJ2-5; V: TRBV24-1; D: TRBD1; CDR3: CATSDDRDIQETQYF; DNA: TGTGCCACCAGTGATGACAGGGACATCCAAGAGACCCAGTACTTC
size: NA; J: TRBJ1-1; V: TRBV6-5; D: TRBD1; CDR3: CASSPRDRGGKAFF; DNA: TGTGCCAGCAGTCCAAGGGACAGGGGAGGGAAAGCTTTCTTT
size: NA; J: TRBJ2-7; V: TRBV27; D: TRBD1; CDR3: CASKTTGTGGTYEQYF; DNA: TGTGCCAGCAAAACTACCGGGACAGGGGGAACCTACGAGCAGTACTTC
size: NA; J: TRBJ2-1; V: TRBV7-3; D: TRBD2; CDR3: CASSLDGSGYNEQFF; DNA: TGTGCCAGCAGCTTAGATGGTAGCGGGTACAATGAGCAGTTCTTC
size: NA; J: TRBJ1-6; V: TRBV5-1; D: TRBD1; CDR3: CASSHRDRDNSPLHF; DNA: TGCGCCAGCAGCCACCGGGACAGGGATAATTCACCCCTCCACTTT
size: NA; J: TRBJ2-3; V: TRBV5-1; D: TRBD1; CDR3: CASSSQGSSTDTQYF; DNA: TGCGCCAGCAGCTCACAGGGGTCTAGCACAGATACGCAGTATTTT
size: NA; J: TRBJ1-5; V: TRBV5-6; D: NA; CDR3: CASSLSDNQPQHF; DNA: TGTGCCAGCAGCTTAAGCGATAATCAGCCCCAGCATTTT
size: once; J: TRBJ1-6; V: TRBV28; D: TRBD1; CDR3: CASSGDSSYNSPLHF; DNA: TGTGCCAGCAGTGGGGACAGCTCCTATAATTCACCCCTCCACTTT
size: NA; J: TRBJ1-1; V: TRBV2; D: NA; CDR3: CARQGSLNTEAFF; DNA: TGTGCCAGGCAGGGGTCCCTGAACACTGAAGCTTTCTTT
size: NA; J: TRBJ1-5; V: TRBV12-3/TRBV12-4; D: NA; CDR3: CASSRGIAPQHF; DNA: TGTGCCAGCAGCAGAGGGATTGCGCCCCAGCATTTT
size: NA; J: TRBJ2-1; V: TRBV20-1; D: TRBD2; CDR3: CSASRGVSYNEQFF; DNA: TGCAGTGCTAGTCGGGGGGTCTCCTACAATGAGCAGTTCTTC
size: once; J: TRBJ1-1; V: TRBV19; D: NA; CDR3: CASSPSYRVEAFF; DNA: TGTGCCAGTAGTCCCTCCTACAGGGTTGAAGCTTTCTTT
size: NA; J: TRBJ2-2; V: TRBV20-1; D: TRBD2; CDR3: CSASRTSGINTGELFF; DNA: TGCAGTGCTAGTAGGACTAGCGGGATAAACACCGGGGAGCTGTTTTTT
size: NA; J: TRBJ1-1; V: TRBV6-5; D: NA; CDR3: CASQNYHMNTEAFF; DNA: TGTGCCAGCCAAAACTATCACATGAACACTGAAGCTTTCTTT
size: NA; J: TRBJ2-5; V: TRBV30; D: TRBD1; CDR3: CAWSLNRGRETQYF; DNA: TGTGCCTGGAGTTTGAACAGGGGGCGTGAGACCCAGTACTTC
size: NA; J: TRBJ2-1; V: TRBV5-8; D: NA; CDR3: CASSLARYNEQFF; DNA: TGTGCCAGCAGCTTGGCCAGATACAATGAGCAGTTCTTC
size: NA; J: TRBJ1-3; V: TRBV15; D: TRBD1; CDR3: CATRIDRGLGNTIYF; DNA: TGTGCCACCAGGATAGACAGGGGGCTTGGAAACACCATATATTTT
size: NA; J: TRBJ1-1; V: TRBV30; D: NA; CDR3: CAWSSVGNTEAFF; DNA: TGTGCCTGGAGTTCTGTCGGTAACACTGAAGCTTTCTTT
size: NA; J: TRBJ1-1; V: TRBV7-2; D: TRBD1; CDR3: CASSLDRDTEAFF; DNA: TGTGCCAGCAGCCTCGACAGGGACACTGAAGCTTTCTTT
size: NA; J: TRBJ1-5; V: TRBV30; D: TRBD1; CDR3: CAWSLSGTASNQPQHF; DNA: TGTGCCTGGAGTTTGTCCGGGACAGCTAGCAATCAGCCCCAGCATTTT
size: NA; J: TRBJ2-4; V: TRBV11-2; D: NA; CDR3: CASSLGRGGNRDIQYF; DNA: TGTGCCAGCAGCTTAGGCAGGGGTGGAAATCGGGACATTCAGTACTTC
size: NA; J: TRBJ1-5; V: TRBV7-6; D: TRBD1; CDR3: CASSPLSPGQGNQPQHF; DNA: TGTGCCAGCAGCCCACTATCACCGGGACAGGGCAATCAGCCCCAGCATTTT
size: few; J: TRBJ1-1; V: TRBV24-1; D: TRBD1; CDR3: CATSTGASTEAFF; DNA: TGTGCCACCAGCACAGGGGCGAGCACTGAAGCTTTCTTT
size: NA; J: TRBJ1-2; V: TRBV10-3; D: TRBD1; CDR3: CAISYGQDNYGYTF; DNA: TGTGCCATCAGTTACGGACAGGATAACTATGGCTACACCTTC
size: NA; J: TRBJ2-1; V: TRBV11-2; D: TRBD2; CDR3: CASSQGGTSPYNEQFF; DNA: TGTGCCAGCAGCCAAGGTGGGACTAGTCCGTACAATGAGCAGTTCTTC
size: NA; J: TRBJ2-7; V: TRBV20-1; D: TRBD2; CDR3: CSASKGLSNREQYF; DNA: TGCAGTGCTAGTAAGGGACTATCCAATCGAGAGCAGTACTTC
size: NA; J: TRBJ2-2; V: TRBV18; D: NA; CDR3: CASSPSAGFTGELFF; DNA: TGTGCCAGCTCACCCAGTGCGGGGTTTACCGGGGAGCTGTTTTTT
size: NA; J: TRBJ2-5; V: TRBV7-9; D: TRBD2; CDR3: CASSPLAGGLRKETQYF; DNA: TGTGCCAGCAGCCCACTAGCGGGGGGGCTACGGAAAGAGACCCAGTACTTC
size: NA; J: TRBJ2-5; V: TRBV5-5; D: NA; CDR3: CASSRGLDLQDTQYF; DNA: TGTGCCAGCAGCAGGGGACTGGATCTTCAAGACACCCAGTACTTC
size: NA; J: TRBJ2-7; V: TRBV29-1; D: NA; CDR3: CSVQGGHTYEQYF; DNA: TGCAGCGTCCAAGGGGGTCACACCTACGAGCAGTACTTC
size: NA; J: TRBJ2-2; V: TRBV19; D: TRBD1; CDR3: CASKRPRQGPNTGELFF; DNA: TGTGCCAGTAAACGACCCCGACAGGGACCGAACACCGGGGAGCTGTTTTTT
size: NA; J: TRBJ2-3; V: TRBV19; D: TRBD2; CDR3: CASSIIAGGGTDTQYF; DNA: TGTGCCAGTAGTATAATCGCGGGGGGTGGTACAGATACGCAGTATTTT
size: NA; J: TRBJ2-7; V: TRBV5-8; D: TRBD2; CDR3: CASSFISERGDKF; DNA: TGTGCCAGCAGCTTCATATCCGAGCGGGGGGATAAATTC
size: NA; J: TRBJ2-5; V: TRBV29-1; D: TRBD2; CDR3: CSVARLAGGEETQYF; DNA: TGCAGCGTTGCCCGCCTAGCGGGAGGGGAAGAGACCCAGTACTTC
size: NA; J: TRBJ2-2; V: TRBV19; D: NA; CDR3: CASSTRGNTGELFF; DNA: TGTGCCAGTAGTACCAGGGGGAACACCGGGGAGCTGTTTTTT
size: NA; J: TRBJ2-3; V: TRBV5-4; D: TRBD2; CDR3: CASSQRTSGGLDTQYF; DNA: TGTGCCAGCAGCCAAAGGACTAGCGGGGGGTTAGATACGCAGTATTTT
size: NA; J: TRBJ2-7; V: TRBV19; D: NA; CDR3: CASSRSRAGYEQYF; DNA: TGTGCCAGTAGCCGAAGCAGGGCTGGCTACGAGCAGTACTTC
size: NA; J: TRBJ2-7; V: TRBV6-5; D: NA; CDR3: CASSYSQGNHLEQYF; DNA: TGTGCCAGCAGTTACTCGCAGGGTAATCACCTCGAGCAGTACTTC
size: once; J: TRBJ1-2; V: TRBV4-2; D: NA; CDR3: CASSQGNTGIPGYTF; DNA: TGTGCCAGCAGCCAAGGCAACACAGGGATCCCTGGCTACACCTTC
size: NA; J: TRBJ2-3; V: TRBV7-9; D: TRBD2; CDR3: CASSLETSGRAGDTQYF; DNA: TGTGCCAGCAGCTTAGAAACTAGCGGGAGGGCCGGAGATACGCAGTATTTT
size: NA; J: TRBJ2-1; V: TRBV28; D: NA; CDR3: CASSPRGRQLTYNEQFF; DNA: TGTGCCAGCAGCCCTAGAGGAAGACAGTTGACCTACAATGAGCAGTTCTTC
size: NA; J: TRBJ2-1; V: TRBV2; D: TRBD2; CDR3: CASSGLAGLYNEQFF; DNA: TGTGCCAGCAGTGGACTAGCGGGGCTCTACAATGAGCAGTTCTTC
size: NA; J: TRBJ2-5; V: TRBV27; D: TRBD2; CDR3: CASRASGGKETQYF; DNA: TGTGCCAGCAGGGCTAGCGGGGGGAAAGAGACCCAGTACTTC
size: NA; J: TRBJ1-5; V: TRBV9; D: TRBD1; CDR3: CASSPSGGKGQPQHF; DNA: TGTGCCAGCAGCCCGTCAGGGGGCAAGGGTCAGCCCCAGCATTTT